One TCR beta chain is described in this entry. The antigen is undetermined. TCRdb analysed the 5' RACE reads with MiXCR anew, one entry per CDR3 protein. Of 55,000 to 70,000 distinct CDR3 sequences in the sample, around 6% are singletons; the top ten hold approximately 14%. These data come from a study of spatial heterogeneity in lung cancer. General observations from the study: At tumor resection, ubiquitous expanded TCRs were detected in blood more often than later.

Time point noted: sample taken at primary tumor resection. CDR1 and CDR2 from the germline V gene are SGHAT and FQNNGV. V was clipped by 5 bases and J by 0 bases, with 19 bases between them. CDR3 size: 17 residues. The source material was PBMCs, sampled at surgery. This clonotype was sampled from a female donor with early-stage non-small cell lung cancer. The chain recombines TRBV11-2 with TRBJ2-5; D call uncertain. The CDR3 nucleotides read TGTGCCAGCAGCATAAGGGTTAGGACGGCTTACCAAGAGACCCAGTACTTC. Its translation: CASSIRVRTAYQETQYF.